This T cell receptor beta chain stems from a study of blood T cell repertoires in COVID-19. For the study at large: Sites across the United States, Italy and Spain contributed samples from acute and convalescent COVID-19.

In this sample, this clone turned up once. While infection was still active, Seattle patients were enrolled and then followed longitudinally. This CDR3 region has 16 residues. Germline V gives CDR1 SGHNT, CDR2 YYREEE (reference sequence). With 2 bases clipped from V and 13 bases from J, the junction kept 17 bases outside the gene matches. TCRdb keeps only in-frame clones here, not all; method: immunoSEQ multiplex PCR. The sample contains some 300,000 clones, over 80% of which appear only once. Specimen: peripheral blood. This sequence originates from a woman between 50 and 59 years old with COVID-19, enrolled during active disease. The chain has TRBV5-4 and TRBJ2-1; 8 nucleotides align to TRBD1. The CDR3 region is CASSFWGQAQAPGQFF. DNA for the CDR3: TGTGCCAGCAGCTTTTGGGGACAGGCCCAGGCACCGGGACAGTTCTTC.